The 18 T cell receptor beta chains in this list originate from one sample, sequenced in a study of regulatory T cells in long-lasting Graves disease. Library construction for TCR beta used iRepertoire HTBI primers and Arm-PCR of CDR3 regions. TCRdb passed the multiplex PCR reads through MiXCR, listing each CDR3 protein once. This sample carries 500,000 or so distinct CDR3 sequences, about a sixth of them seen once, and the ten largest clones take 9% to 15%. Time point of the sample: newly diagnosed GD, antithyroid drugs for less than 3 months. Following extraction of RNA from PBMCs, that RNA was used to make the TCR library. This sample was also put to use in a study of T cells in Graves' hyperthyroidism and ophthalmopathy.

Sequenced here: peripheral blood mononuclear cells (PBMCs), sampled at new diagnosis, from a patient treated with antithyroid drugs. These receptors were collected from a man aged 35-49 years with Graves disease.

As concerns this clonotype: With a much larger clone just one base away, this may be a read error. The rearrangement joins TRBV20-1 to TRBJ1-1; no reliable D call. V was trimmed by 5 bases and J by 3 bases, leaving 13 bases between them. From germline, CDR1 is DFQATT and CDR2 SNEGSKA (reference sequence). The CDR3 extends over 13 amino acids. The CDR3 region is CSASEDGYTEAFF. The CDR3 nucleotides read TGCAGTGCTTCTGAGGACGGCTACACTGAAGCTTTCTTT.

This clonotype occurred a few times. CDR3 region: CASSLSPDSYEQYF. In DNA, the CDR3 is TGCGCCAGCAGCTTATCACCGGATTCCTACGAGCAGTACTTC. This chain links TRBV5-1 with TRBJ2-7; D gene uncertain. Per germline, CDR1 SGHRS and CDR2 YFSETQ. V gave up 2 bases and J gave up 1 base, with 10 bases separating them. The CDR3 covers 14 residues.

This clonotype was recorded many times. The chain links TRBV28 to TRBJ2-3; the D gene is possibly TRBD2 (5 bases). Germline CDR1 reads MDHEN; CDR2 reads SYDVKM. Trimming pared 3 bases from V and 4 bases from J, leaving 17 bases between. This CDR3 is 16 amino acids long. The CDR3 sequence: CASSFPNGMPPDTQYF. In nucleotides, the CDR3 is TGTGCCAGCAGTTTCCCCAACGGGATGCCCCCAGATACGCAGTATTTT.

This clonotype came up a few times. This rearrangement joins TRBV15 to TRBJ2-1; TRBD2 might be the D (5 bases). V gave up 0 bases and J gave up 4 bases, with 7 bases separating them. Germline CDR1 LNHNV, CDR2 YYDKDF (reference sequence). The CDR3 extends over 14 amino acids. CDR3 coding DNA: TGTGCCACCAGCAGAGAAGGGAGTTACAATGAGCAGTTCTTC. Encoded protein: CATSREGSYNEQFF.

This clonotype was recorded at least ten times. The chain combines TRBV29-1 with TRBJ2-3, with D perhaps TRBD2 (6 bases). In germline, CDR1 is SQVTM, CDR2 ANQGSEA. The CDR3 covers 13 residues. V lost 8 bases to trimming and J lost 3 bases, with 15 bases between them. CDR3 nucleotides: TGCAGCCTTGGGGACGGGAGTACAGATACGCAGTATTTT. Amino acid sequence: CSLGDGSTDTQYF.

This clonotype was recorded at least ten times. The chain has TRBV5-1 and TRBJ2-7; a possible D gene is TRBD2 (6 bases). The germline CDR1 and CDR2 sequences are SGHRS and YFSETQ. The V end was cut by 0 bases, the J end by 7 bases, with 11 bases between. This CDR3 region has 13 residues. CDR3 residues: CASSLGDAGEQYF. The CDR3 coding sequence is TGCGCCAGCAGCTTGGGAGATGCGGGGGAGCAGTACTTC.

This clonotype has a count of ten or more. The rearrangement links TRBV28 to TRBJ2-7; 8 bases line up with TRBD1. The germline V gene encodes CDR1 MDHEN and CDR2 SYDVKM. V trimming: 5 bases; J trimming: 3 bases; junction bases outside the gene matches: 12. The CDR3 contains 16 residues. CDR3 nucleotides: TGTGCCAGCAGTCTACCGACAGGGGCCTACAACTACGAGCAGTACTTC. This codes for CASSLPTGAYNYEQYF.

This clonotype showed up just a few times. The chain combines TRBV5-1 with TRBJ2-3; 7 bases map to TRBD2. The CDR3 is 15 amino acids. Trimming took 6 bases from V and 1 from J; bases not matched to a gene: 8. Per germline, CDR1 SGHRS and CDR2 YFSETQ. The CDR3 DNA follows: TGCGCCAGCACCCTGAGCACTAGCGGCACAGATACGCAGTATTTT. Encoded protein: CASTLSTSGTDTQYF.

This clonotype was seen at least ten times. The DNA for the CDR3 is TGCAGTGCTGACGGGGGGCGAGCTTTCTTT. It is translated as CSADGGRAFF. The rearrangement uses TRBV20-1 and TRBJ1-1; D is perhaps TRBD1 (6 bases). Germline lookup yields CDR1 DFQATT and CDR2 SNEGSKA (reference sequence). The V gene lost 5 bases and the J gene lost 10 bases, with 11 bases spanning the gap. The CDR3 is 10 residues long.

The V call is TRBV27, the J call TRBJ1-6; 8 bases are a match to TRBD1. The CDR3 length is 16 residues. CDR1 and CDR2 from the germline V gene are MNHEY and SMNVEV (reference sequence). V shed 6 bases and J 13 bases; nucleotides not matched to a gene: 17. The DNA for the CDR3 is TGTGCCAGCAGCCTACTCCGGGACAGGATGTATAGGCCCCTCCACTTT. Translated, it gives CASSLLRDRMYRPLHF.

V and J are TRBV29-1 and TRBJ2-2; 7 nucleotides line up with TRBD1. The germline gives CDR1 SQVTM, CDR2 ANQGSEA. CDR3 size: 14 residues. Unmatched junction bases numbered 8, after V lost 6 bases and J lost 4 bases. CDR3 DNA sequence: TGCAGCGTAGCGACAGGGAAGGTCACCGGGGAGCTGTTTTTT. This sequence encodes CSVATGKVTGELFF.

This clonotype was detected many times. The chain recombines TRBV24-1 with TRBJ2-3, with D unclear. Trimming shortened V by 6 bases and J by 2 bases, and 2 bases separated the two germline ends. CDR1 is KGHDR, CDR2 SFDVKD, per germline. CDR3 size: 11 residues. The CDR3 bases are TGTGCCACCAGTTTCACAGATACGCAGTATTTT. It encodes CATSFTDTQYF.

The rearrangement uses TRBV5-5 and TRBJ1-4; D gene uncertain. Trimming removed 0 bases at V and 12 bases at J, with 15 bases between. Germline V gene lookup returns CDR1 SGHKS and CDR2 YYEKEE (reference sequence). The CDR3 has 14 residues. Written as DNA, the CDR3 is TGTGCCAGCAGCTTGGAAGGGCCGCTTGGGGAACTGTTTTTT. Protein sequence: CASSLEGPLGELFF.

This clonotype was picked up many times. The chain joins TRBV20-1 to TRBJ2-7; D not resolved. Germline-derived CDR1 and CDR2 are DFQATT and SNEGSKA (reference sequence). The V and J ends lost 5 bases and 6 bases respectively, with 14 bases between them. This CDR3 spans 12 amino acids. CDR3 loop: CSAPDPLPEQYF. CDR3 bases: TGCAGTGCTCCGGACCCCCTTCCCGAGCAGTACTTC.

This clonotype was seen a few times. V gene TRBV2 combines with J gene TRBJ1-3; no firm D call. CDR3 length: 16 amino acids. Trimming removed 4 bases from V and 0 bases from J, with 13 bases in between. Per the germline V gene, CDR1 is SNHLY and CDR2 is FYNNEI. As DNA, the CDR3 is TGTGCCAGCAGTGGACCGTGGCGTTTCTCTGGAAACACCATATATTTT. It is translated as CASSGPWRFSGNTIYF.

This clonotype was recorded a few times. The chain uses TRBV20-1 and TRBJ2-3; TRBD2 agrees at 10 bases. Trimming removed 6 bases from V and 3 bases from J; junction bases left unmatched: 9. Germline V gene data show CDR1 as DFQATT and CDR2 as SNEGSKA (reference sequence). There are 15 residues in the CDR3. The chain's CDR3 is CSAGDSGRLTDTQYF. In DNA form, the CDR3 reads TGCAGTGCGGGTGATAGCGGGAGGTTGACAGATACGCAGTATTTT.

This clonotype was counted only a few times. The rearrangement uses TRBV19 and TRBJ1-5, with D perhaps TRBD1 (5 bases). The length of the CDR3 is 14 residues. Germline assignment: CDR1 LNHDA and CDR2 SQIVND (reference sequence). V was clipped by 1 base and J by 1 base, with 5 bases between them. CDR3: CASSIGGSNQPQHF. CDR3 nucleotides: TGTGCCAGTAGTATAGGGGGGAGCAATCAGCCCCAGCATTTT.

This clonotype has ten or more counts. The genes are TRBV27 and TRBJ2-3, with D unclear. Trimming pared 1 base from V and 0 bases from J, leaving 11 bases between. Germline assignment: CDR1 MNHEY and CDR2 SMNVEV (reference sequence). This CDR3 region has 16 residues. CDR3 loop: CASSLWVSESTDTQYF. CDR3 DNA sequence: TGTGCCAGCAGTTTATGGGTATCGGAGAGCACAGATACGCAGTATTTT.